This T cell receptor beta chain was recovered during a study of cytotoxic CD8 clonotypes in ibrutinib-treated CLL. The CDR3 is 14 amino acids. The V gene's germline CDR1 is MNHNY and CDR2 SVGAGI (reference sequence). V lost 5 bases to trimming and J lost 7 bases, with 14 bases between them. Study-level points and caveats: The public clonotypes identified were infrequent and showed contraction or stability on treatment. Collection times varied between progressing and sustained-remission patients.

Of note for this clone: Its target is not known.

Sequencing was performed with immunoSEQ multiplex PCR; in TCRdb, only in-frame clones are kept and a portion is missing. The table includes around 15,000 clones, 65% to 70% detected once. This TCR came from a human donor with chronic lymphocytic leukemia. The source was PBMCs, collected before ibrutinib treatment. This chain connects TRBV6-6 to TRBJ1-4; D is unresolved. The CDR3 nucleotides are TGTGCCAGCAGTGCGCAATTGGTTGGTGAAAAACTGTTTTTT. Translating gives CASSAQLVGEKLFF.